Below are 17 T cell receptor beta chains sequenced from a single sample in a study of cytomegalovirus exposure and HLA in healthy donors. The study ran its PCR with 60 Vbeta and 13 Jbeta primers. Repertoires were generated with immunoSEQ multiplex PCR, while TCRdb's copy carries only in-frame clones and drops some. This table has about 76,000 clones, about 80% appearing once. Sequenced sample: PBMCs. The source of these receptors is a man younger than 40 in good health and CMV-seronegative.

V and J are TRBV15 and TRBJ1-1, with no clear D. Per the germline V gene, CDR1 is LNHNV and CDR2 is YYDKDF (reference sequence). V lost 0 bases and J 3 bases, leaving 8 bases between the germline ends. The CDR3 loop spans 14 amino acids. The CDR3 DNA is TGTGCCACCAGCAGAGAGGCAGACTACACTGAAGCTTTCTTT. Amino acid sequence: CATSREADYTEAFF.

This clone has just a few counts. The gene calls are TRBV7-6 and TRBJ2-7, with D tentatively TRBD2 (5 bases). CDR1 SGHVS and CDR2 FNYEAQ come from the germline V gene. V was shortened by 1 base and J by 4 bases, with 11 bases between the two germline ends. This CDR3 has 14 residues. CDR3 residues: CASSLEAGLYEQYF. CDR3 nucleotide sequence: TGTGCCAGCAGCTTAGAGGCAGGACTGTACGAGCAGTACTTC.

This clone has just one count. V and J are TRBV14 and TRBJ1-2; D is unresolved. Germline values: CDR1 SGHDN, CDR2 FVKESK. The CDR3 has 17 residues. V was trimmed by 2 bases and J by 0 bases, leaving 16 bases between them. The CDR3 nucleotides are TGTGCCAGCAGCCAAAGGTGGAGCAGCAACGCTAACTATGGCTACACCTTC. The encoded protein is CASSQRWSSNANYGYTF.

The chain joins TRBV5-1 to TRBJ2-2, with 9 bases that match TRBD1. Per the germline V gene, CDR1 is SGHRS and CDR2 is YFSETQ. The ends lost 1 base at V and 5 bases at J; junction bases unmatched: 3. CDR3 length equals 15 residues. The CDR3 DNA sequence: TGCGCCAGCAGCTTGACCGGGACAGGGACCGGGGAGCTGTTTTTT. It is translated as CASSLTGTGTGELFF.

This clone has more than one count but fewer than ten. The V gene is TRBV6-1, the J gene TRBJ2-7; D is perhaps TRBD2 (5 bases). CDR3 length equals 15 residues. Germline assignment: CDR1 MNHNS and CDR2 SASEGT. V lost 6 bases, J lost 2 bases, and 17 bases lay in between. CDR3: CASSPTIRDPYEQYF. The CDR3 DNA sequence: TGTGCCAGCAGCCCTACTATCCGGGATCCCTACGAGCAGTACTTC.

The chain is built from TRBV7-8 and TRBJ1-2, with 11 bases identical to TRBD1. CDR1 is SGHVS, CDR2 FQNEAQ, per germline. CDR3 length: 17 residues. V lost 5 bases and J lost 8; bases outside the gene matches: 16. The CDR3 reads CASSPRVIGQGAVGYTF. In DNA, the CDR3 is TGTGCCAGCAGCCCCCGGGTAATCGGACAGGGGGCTGTAGGCTACACCTTC.

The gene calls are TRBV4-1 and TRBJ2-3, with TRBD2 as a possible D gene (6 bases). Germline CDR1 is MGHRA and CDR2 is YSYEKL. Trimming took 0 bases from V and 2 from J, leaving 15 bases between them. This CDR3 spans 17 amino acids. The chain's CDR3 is CASSQDPRGDSTDTQYF. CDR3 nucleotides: TGCGCCAGCAGCCAAGATCCGAGAGGGGACTCCACAGATACGCAGTATTTT.

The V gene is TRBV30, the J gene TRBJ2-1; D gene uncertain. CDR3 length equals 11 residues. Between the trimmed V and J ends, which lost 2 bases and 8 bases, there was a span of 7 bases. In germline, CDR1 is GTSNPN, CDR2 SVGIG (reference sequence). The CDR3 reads CAWSKLHEQFF. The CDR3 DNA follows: TGTGCCTGGAGTAAGCTCCATGAGCAGTTCTTC.

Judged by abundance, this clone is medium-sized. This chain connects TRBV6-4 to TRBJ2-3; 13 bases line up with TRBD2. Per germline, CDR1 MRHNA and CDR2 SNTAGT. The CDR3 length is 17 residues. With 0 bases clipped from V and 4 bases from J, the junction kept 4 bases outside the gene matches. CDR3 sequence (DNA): TGTGCCAGCAGTGACTCGAAAACTAGCGGGGGGGCAGATACGCAGTATTTT. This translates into CASSDSKTSGGADTQYF.

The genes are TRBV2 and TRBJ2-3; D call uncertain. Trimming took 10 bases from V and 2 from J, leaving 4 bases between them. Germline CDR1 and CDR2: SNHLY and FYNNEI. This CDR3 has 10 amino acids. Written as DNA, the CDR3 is TGTGCCACCTACACAGATACGCAGTATTTT. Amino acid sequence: CATYTDTQYF.

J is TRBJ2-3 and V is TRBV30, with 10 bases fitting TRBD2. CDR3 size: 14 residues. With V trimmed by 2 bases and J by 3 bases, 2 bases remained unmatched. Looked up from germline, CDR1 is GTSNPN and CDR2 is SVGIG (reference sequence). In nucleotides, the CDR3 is TGTGCCTGGAGTCCGGGACTAGCGACAGATACGCAGTATTTT. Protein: CAWSPGLATDTQYF. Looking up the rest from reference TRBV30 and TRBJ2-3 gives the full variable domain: SQTIHQWPATLVQPVGSPLSLECTVEGTSNPNLYWYRQAAGRGLQLLFYSVGIGQISSEVPQNLSASRPQDRQFILSSKKLLLSDSGFYLCAWSPGLATDTQYFGPGTRLTVL.

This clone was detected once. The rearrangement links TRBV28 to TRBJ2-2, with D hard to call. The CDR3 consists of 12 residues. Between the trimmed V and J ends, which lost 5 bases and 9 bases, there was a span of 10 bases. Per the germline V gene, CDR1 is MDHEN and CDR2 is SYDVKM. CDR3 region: CASSRAQRELFF. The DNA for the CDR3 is TGTGCCAGCAGTCGCGCGCAACGGGAGCTGTTTTTT.

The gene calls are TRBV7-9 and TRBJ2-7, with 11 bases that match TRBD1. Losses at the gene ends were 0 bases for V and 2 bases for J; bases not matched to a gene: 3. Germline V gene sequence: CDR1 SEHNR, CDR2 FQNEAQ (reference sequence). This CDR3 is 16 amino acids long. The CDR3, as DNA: TGTGCCAGCAGCTTAGCGGGACAGGGGGTTCCCTACGAGCAGTACTTC. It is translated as CASSLAGQGVPYEQYF.

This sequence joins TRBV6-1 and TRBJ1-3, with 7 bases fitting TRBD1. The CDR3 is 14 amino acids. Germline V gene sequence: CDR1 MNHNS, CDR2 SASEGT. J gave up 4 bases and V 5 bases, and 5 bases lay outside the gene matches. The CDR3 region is CASSLDREGNTIYF. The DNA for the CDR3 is TGTGCCAGCAGTCTAGACAGGGAGGGAAACACCATATATTTT.

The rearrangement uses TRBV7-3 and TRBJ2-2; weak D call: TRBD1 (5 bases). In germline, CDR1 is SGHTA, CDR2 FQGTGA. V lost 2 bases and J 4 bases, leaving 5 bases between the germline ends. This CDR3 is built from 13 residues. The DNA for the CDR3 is TGTGCCAGCAGCTTACAGGGCACCGGGGAGCTGTTTTTT. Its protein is CASSLQGTGELFF. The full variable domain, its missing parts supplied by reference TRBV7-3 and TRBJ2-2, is GAGVSQTPSNKVTEKGKYVELRCDPISGHTALYWYRQSLGQGPEFLIYFQGTGAADDSGLPNDRFFAVRPEGSVSTLKIQRTERGDSAVYLCASSLQGTGELFFGEGSRLTVL.

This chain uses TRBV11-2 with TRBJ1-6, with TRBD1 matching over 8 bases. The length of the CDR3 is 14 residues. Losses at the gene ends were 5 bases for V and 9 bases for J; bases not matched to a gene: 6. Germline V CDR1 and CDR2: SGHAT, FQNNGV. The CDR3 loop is CASSRDRRTSPLHF. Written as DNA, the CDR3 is TGTGCCAGCAGCCGGGACAGGAGGACTTCACCCCTCCACTTT.

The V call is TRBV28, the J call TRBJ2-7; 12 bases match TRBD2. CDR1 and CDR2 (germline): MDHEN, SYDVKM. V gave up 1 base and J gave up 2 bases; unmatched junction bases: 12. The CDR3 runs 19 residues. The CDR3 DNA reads TGTGCCAGCAGTTTATCGGCTAGCGGGAGGGCCTCGACGCCCTACGAGCAGTACTTC. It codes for CASSLSASGRASTPYEQYF.